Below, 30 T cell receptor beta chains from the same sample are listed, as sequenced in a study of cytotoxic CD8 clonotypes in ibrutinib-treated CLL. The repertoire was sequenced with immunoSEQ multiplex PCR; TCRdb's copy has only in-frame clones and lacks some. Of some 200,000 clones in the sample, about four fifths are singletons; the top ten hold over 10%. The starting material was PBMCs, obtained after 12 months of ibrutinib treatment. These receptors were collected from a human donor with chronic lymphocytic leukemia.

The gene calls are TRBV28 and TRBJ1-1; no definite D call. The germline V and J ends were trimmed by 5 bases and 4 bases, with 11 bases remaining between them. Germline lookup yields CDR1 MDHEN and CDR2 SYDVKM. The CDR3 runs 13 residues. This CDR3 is CASSPSLGTEAFF. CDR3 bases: TGTGCCAGCAGTCCCTCCCTCGGCACTGAAGCTTTCTTT. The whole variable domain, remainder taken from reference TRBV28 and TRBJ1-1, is DVKVTQSSRYLVKRTGEKVFLECVQDMDHENMFWYRQDPGLGLRLIYFSYDVKMKEKGDIPEGYSVSREKKERFSLILESASTNQTSMYLCASSPSLGTEAFFGQGTRLTVV.

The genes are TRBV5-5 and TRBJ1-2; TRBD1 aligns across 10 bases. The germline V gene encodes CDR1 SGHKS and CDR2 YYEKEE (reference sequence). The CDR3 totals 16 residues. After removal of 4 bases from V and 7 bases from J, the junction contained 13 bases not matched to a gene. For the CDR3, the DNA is TGTGCCAGCAGCCCACAAGGGACAGGGGTAGGAATTGGCTACACCTTC. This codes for CASSPQGTGVGIGYTF.

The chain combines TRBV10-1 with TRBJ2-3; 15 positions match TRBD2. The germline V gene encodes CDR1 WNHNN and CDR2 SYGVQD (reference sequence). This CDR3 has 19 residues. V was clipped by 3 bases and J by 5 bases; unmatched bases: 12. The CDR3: CASSEGWTSGGAWGDTQYF. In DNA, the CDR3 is TGCGCCAGCAGTGAAGGTTGGACTAGCGGGGGGGCCTGGGGAGATACGCAGTATTTT.

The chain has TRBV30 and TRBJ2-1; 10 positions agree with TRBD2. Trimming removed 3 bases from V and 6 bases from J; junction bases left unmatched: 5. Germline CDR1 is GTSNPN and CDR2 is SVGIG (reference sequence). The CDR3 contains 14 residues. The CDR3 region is CAWRGLAGANEQFF. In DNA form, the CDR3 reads TGTGCCTGGAGAGGGCTAGCGGGGGCCAATGAGCAGTTCTTC. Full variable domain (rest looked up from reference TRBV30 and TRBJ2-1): SQTIHQWPATLVQPVGSPLSLECTVEGTSNPNLYWYRQAAGRGLQLLFYSVGIGQISSEVPQNLSASRPQDRQFILSSKKLLLSDSGFYLCAWRGLAGANEQFFGPGTRLTVL.

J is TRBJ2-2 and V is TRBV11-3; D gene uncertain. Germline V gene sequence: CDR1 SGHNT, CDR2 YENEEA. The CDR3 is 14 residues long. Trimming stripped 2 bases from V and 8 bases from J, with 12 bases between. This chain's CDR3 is CASSLRGPPGELFF. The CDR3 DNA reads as TGTGCCAGCAGCTTAAGAGGCCCGCCGGGGGAGCTGTTTTTT.

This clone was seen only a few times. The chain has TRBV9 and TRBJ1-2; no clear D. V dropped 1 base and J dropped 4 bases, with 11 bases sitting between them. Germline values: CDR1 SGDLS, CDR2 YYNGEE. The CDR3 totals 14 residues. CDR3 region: CASSVSVFGYGYTF. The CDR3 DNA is TGTGCCAGCAGCGTATCAGTATTCGGCTATGGCTACACCTTC.

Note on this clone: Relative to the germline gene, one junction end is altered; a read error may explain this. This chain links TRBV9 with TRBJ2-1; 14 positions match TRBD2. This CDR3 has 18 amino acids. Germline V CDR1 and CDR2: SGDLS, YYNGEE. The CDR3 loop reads CASSSYSLPGLAGVGRLF. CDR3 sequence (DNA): TGTGCCAGCAGCTCTTACTCCTTACCGGGACTAGCGGGAGTCGGGAGGCTCTTC.

This CDR3 is CASSPLASDTGELFF. The DNA for the CDR3 is TGTGCCAGCAGCCCACTGGCCAGCGACACCGGGGAGCTGTTTTTT. This chain joins TRBV4-2 and TRBJ2-2; no clear D. V was pared by 4 bases and J by 3 bases, with 12 bases between. The CDR3 extends over 15 amino acids. CDR1 and CDR2 (germline): LGHNA, YNFKEQ.

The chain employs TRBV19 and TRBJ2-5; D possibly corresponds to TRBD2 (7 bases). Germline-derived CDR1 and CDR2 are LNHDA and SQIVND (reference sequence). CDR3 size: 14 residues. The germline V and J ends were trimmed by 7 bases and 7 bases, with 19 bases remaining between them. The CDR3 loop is CASTPQGGGGTQYF. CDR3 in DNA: TGTGCCAGTACCCCCCAGGGAGGGGGGGGGACCCAGTACTTC.

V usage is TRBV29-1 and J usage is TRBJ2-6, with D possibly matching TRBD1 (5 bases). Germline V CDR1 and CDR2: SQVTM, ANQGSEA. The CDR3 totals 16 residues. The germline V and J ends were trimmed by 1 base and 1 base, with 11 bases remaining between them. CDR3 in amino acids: CSVEGGTPSGANVLTF. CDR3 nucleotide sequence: TGCAGCGTTGAAGGGGGCACCCCGTCTGGGGCCAACGTCCTGACTTTC.

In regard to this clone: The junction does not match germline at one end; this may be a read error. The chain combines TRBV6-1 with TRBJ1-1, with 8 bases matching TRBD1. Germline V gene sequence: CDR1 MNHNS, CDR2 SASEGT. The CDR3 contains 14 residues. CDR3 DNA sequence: TGTGCCAGCAGTGAAGGGACAGGGAACGCTGAAGCTTTCTTT. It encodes CASSEGTGNAEAFF.

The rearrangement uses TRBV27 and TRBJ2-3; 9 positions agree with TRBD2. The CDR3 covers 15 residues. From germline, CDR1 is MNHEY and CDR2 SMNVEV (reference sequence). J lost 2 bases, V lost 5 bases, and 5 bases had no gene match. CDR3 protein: CASSQTSGITDTQYF. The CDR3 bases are TGTGCCAGCAGTCAGACTAGCGGTATCACAGATACGCAGTATTTT.

CDR3 in amino acids: CSVELGSGNTIYF. The CDR3 DNA reads as TGCAGCGTTGAATTGGGCTCTGGAAACACCATATATTTT. This sequence joins TRBV29-1 and TRBJ1-3, with no clear D. The ends were cut back, 2 bases at V and 0 bases at J, with 5 bases in the middle. The CDR3 spans 13 residues. Germline assignment: CDR1 SQVTM and CDR2 ANQGSEA.

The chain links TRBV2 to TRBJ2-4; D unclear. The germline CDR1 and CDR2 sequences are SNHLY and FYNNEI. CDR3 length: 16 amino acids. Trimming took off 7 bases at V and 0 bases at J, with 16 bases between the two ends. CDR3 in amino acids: CASILSGTLAKNIQYF. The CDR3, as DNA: TGTGCCAGCATCCTGTCGGGTACCCTAGCCAAAAACATTCAGTACTTC.

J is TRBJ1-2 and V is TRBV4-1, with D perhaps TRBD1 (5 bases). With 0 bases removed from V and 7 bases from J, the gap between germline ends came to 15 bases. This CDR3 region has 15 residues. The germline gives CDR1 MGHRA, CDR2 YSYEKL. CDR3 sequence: CASSQDWGGQLGYTF. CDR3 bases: TGCGCCAGCAGCCAAGATTGGGGGGGTCAACTTGGCTACACCTTC.

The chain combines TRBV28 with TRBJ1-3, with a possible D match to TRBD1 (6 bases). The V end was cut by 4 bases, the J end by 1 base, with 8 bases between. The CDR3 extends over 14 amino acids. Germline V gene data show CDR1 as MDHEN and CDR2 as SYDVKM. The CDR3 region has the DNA TGTGCCAGCAGTTCTACAGGGTCTGGAAACACCATATATTTT. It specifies CASSSTGSGNTIYF.

CDR3 DNA: TGTGCCACCAGCAGGACAAGGGGGGATACAAGGTTCTTC. Its translation is CATSRTRGDTRFF. The rearrangement links TRBV15 to TRBJ2-1; perhaps D is TRBD1 or TRBD2 (6 bases each). Germline CDR1 LNHNV, CDR2 YYDKDF (reference sequence). The CDR3 covers 13 residues. V was trimmed by 3 bases and J by 15 bases, leaving 18 bases between them.

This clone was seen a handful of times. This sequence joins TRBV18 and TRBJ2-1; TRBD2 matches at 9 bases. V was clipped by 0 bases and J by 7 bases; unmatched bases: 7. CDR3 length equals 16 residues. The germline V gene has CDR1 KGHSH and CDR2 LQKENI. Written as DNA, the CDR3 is TGTGCCAGCTCACCACCAGGCGGGAGGGCCGGGAATGAGCAGTTCTTC. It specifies CASSPPGGRAGNEQFF.

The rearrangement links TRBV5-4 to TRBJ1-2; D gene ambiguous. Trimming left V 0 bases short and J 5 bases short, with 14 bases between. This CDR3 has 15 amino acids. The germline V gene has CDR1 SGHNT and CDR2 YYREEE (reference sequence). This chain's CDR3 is CASSLGGSSRYGYTF. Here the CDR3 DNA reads TGTGCCAGCAGCTTGGGGGGTTCAAGCCGGTATGGCTACACCTTC.

The CDR3 region has the DNA TGTGCCAGTAGTATAGGACCGGGGAACACTGAAGCTTTCTTT. Translating gives CASSIGPGNTEAFF. The chain links TRBV19 to TRBJ1-1; D is undetermined. Between the trimmed V and J ends, which lost 1 base and 1 base, there was a span of 7 bases. The CDR3 runs to 14 residues. Germline loops: CDR1 LNHDA, CDR2 SQIVND (reference sequence).

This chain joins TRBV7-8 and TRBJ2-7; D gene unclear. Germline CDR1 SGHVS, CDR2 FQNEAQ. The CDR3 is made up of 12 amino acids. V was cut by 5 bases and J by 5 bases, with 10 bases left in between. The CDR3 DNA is TGTGCCAGCAGCCGTACAGACCACGAGCAGTACTTC. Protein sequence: CASSRTDHEQYF.

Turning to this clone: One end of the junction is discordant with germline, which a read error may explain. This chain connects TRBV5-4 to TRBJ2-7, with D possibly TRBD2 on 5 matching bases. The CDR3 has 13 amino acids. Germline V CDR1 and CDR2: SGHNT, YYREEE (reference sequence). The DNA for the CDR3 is TGTGCCAGCACCTTGATGGGAGAGTACGAGCAGTACTTC. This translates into CASTLMGEYEQYF.

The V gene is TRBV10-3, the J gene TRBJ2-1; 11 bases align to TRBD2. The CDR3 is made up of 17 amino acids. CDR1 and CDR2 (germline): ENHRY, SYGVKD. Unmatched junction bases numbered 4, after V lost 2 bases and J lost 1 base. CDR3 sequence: CAISEGLAGLSYNEQFF. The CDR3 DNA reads TGTGCCATCAGTGAGGGACTAGCGGGTTTATCCTACAATGAGCAGTTCTTC.

The CDR3 nucleotides read TGTGCCAGCAGTCTACAGGGGTATGGCTACACCTTC. It codes for CASSLQGYGYTF. The chain employs TRBV6-6 and TRBJ1-2, with 7 bases aligning to TRBD1. V lost 5 bases to trimming and J lost 5 bases; unmatched junction nucleotides: 2. This CDR3 contains 12 residues. Germline V gene data show CDR1 as MNHNY and CDR2 as SVGAGI (reference sequence).

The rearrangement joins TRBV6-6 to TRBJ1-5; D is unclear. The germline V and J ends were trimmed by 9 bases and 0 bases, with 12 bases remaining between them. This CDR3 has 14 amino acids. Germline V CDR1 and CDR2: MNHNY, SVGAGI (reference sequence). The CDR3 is CASEVGYSNQPQHF. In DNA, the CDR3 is TGTGCCAGTGAGGTGGGGTATAGCAATCAGCCCCAGCATTTT.

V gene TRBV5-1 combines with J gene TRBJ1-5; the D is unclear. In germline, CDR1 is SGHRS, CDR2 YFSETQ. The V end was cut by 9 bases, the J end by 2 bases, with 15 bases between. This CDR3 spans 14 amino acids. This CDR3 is CAIPSRAGNQPQHF. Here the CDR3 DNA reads TGCGCCATTCCGAGTCGGGCGGGCAATCAGCCCCAGCATTTT.

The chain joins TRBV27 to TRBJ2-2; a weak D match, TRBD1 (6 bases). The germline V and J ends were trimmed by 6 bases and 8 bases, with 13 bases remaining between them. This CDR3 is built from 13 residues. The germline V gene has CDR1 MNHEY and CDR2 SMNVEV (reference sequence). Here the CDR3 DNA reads TGTGCCAGCAGACAGGGTCTTATGGGGGAGCTGTTTTTT. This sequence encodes CASRQGLMGELFF.

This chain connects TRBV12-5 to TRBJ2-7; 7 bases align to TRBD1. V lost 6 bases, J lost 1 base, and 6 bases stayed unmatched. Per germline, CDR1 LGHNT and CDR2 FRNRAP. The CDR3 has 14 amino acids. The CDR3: CASGAGTESYEQYF. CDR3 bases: TGTGCTAGTGGGGCCGGGACAGAATCCTACGAGCAGTACTTC.

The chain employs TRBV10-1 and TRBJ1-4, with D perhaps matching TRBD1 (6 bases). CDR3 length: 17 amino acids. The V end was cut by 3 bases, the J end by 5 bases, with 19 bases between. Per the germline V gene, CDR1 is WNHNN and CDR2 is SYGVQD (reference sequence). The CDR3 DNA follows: TGCGCCAGCAGTGAAGGGGGGAGCCCGAACTGGAATGAAAAACTGTTTTTT. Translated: CASSEGGSPNWNEKLFF.

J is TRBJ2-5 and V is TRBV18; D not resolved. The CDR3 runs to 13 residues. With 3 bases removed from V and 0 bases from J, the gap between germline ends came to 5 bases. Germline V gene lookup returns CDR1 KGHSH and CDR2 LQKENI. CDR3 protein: CASSPSDQETQYF. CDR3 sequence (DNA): TGTGCCAGCTCACCTTCGGACCAAGAGACCCAGTACTTC. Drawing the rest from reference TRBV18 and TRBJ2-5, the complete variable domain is NAGVMQNPRHLVRRRGQEARLRCSPMKGHSHVYWYRQLPEEGLKFMVYLQKENIIDESGMPKERFSAEFPKEGPSILRIQQVVRGDSAAYFCASSPSDQETQYFGPGTRLLVL.